This T cell receptor (beta chain) comes out of a study of radiotherapy plus CTLA-4 blockade in lung cancer. V was clipped by 2 bases and J by 7 bases; unmatched bases: 17. The CDR3 is 17 residues long. Germline values: CDR1 SGHRS, CDR2 YFSETQ. Assay used: immunoSEQ multiplex PCR; TCRdb lists only in-frame clones, some missing. The profile shows 90,000 to 150,000 clones, nearly 80% of them singletons. The sequenced sample was peripheral blood, obtained from a patient treated with radiotherapy plus ipilimumab. This receptor was identified in a human donor with non-small cell lung cancer who had a partial response to radiotherapy plus ipilimumab. The rearrangement uses TRBV5-1 and TRBJ1-2; 7 nucleotides match TRBD1. CDR3 amino acids: CASSLGLGQPLFGGYTF. CDR3 in DNA: TGCGCCAGCAGCTTAGGGCTGGGACAGCCGCTATTCGGTGGCTACACCTTC.